The text below deals with one T cell receptor beta chain. About 0.5 to 1 ug RNA was reverse transcribed with random hexamers. An immunoSEQ multiplex PCR generated amplified TCR beta CDR3 products spanning 54 Vbeta and 13 Jbeta. Using its own MiXCR run on the immunoSEQ multiplex PCR reads, TCRdb lists one record per CDR3 protein. The sample shows about 85,000 distinct CDR3 sequences, around 94% of them seen only once. This record comes from a study of CD8 T cells in Susac syndrome. Sequencing targeted TCR beta in T cells from blood (CD8+ and CD4+). The controls were healthy donors who were matched for age and sex. The TEMRA cells underwent FACS enrichment, while the CD8+ and CD4+ T cells underwent negative isolation. Germline assignment: CDR1 DFQATT and CDR2 SNEGSKA (reference sequence). The ends were cut back, 6 bases at V and 7 bases at J, with 22 bases in the middle. This CDR3 is built from 15 residues.

The chain recombines TRBV20-1 with TRBJ2-1, with D possibly being TRBD2 (6 bases). Sequencing used CD8+ T cells from PBMCs. This TCR was sampled from a human donor in good health. In nucleotides, the CDR3 is TGCAGTGCGCCAAAACCGGGACTCAAAAGGAATGAGCAGTTCTTC. This sequence encodes CSAPKPGLKRNEQFF.